Detailed here is one TCR beta chain. In the authors' methods: The authors estimated nucleated cell counts from reference gene primer amplification. Sequencing was performed with immunoSEQ multiplex PCR; in TCRdb, only in-frame clones are kept and a portion is missing. The V and J calls and clone size come from that table; D and trimming were worked out from the DNA. This table holds about 63,000 clones, 79% found once. The CDR3 has 13 amino acids. V was shortened by 5 bases and J by 6 bases, with 13 bases between the two germline ends. The entry originates in a study of blood T cell repertoires in COVID-19. Study-level information: COVID-19 samples collected from the United States, Italy and Spain covered acute and convalescent phases. In each case, the material was cDNA or gDNA derived from T cells, B-cell-depleted T cells, or PBMCs.

Material for sequencing was peripheral blood. V and J are TRBV12-3 or TRBV12-4 and TRBJ1-1, with D possibly TRBD1 on 6 matching bases. This receptor was obtained from a human donor in a cohort sampled during active COVID-19. The CDR3 here is CASSPLRTAEAFF. DNA of the CDR3: TGTGCCAGCAGTCCTCTCCGGACAGCTGAAGCTTTCTTT.